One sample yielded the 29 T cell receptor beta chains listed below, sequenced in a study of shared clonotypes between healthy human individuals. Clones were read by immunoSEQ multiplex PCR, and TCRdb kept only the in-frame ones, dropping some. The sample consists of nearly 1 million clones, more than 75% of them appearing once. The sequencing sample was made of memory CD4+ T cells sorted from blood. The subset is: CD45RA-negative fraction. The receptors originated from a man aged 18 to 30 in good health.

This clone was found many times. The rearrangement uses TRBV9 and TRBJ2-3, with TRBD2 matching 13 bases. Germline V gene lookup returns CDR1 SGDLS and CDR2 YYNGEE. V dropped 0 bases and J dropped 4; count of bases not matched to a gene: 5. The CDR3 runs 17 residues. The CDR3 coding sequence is TGTGCCAGCAGCGTAGCTACTAGCGGGAGGGCATCAGATACGCAGTATTTT. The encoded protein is CASSVATSGRASDTQYF.

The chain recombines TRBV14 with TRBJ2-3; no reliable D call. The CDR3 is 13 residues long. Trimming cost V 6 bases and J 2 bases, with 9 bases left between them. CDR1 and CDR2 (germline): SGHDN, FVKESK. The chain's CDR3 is CASSGGNTDTQYF. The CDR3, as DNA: TGTGCCAGCAGTGGTGGGAACACAGATACGCAGTATTTT.

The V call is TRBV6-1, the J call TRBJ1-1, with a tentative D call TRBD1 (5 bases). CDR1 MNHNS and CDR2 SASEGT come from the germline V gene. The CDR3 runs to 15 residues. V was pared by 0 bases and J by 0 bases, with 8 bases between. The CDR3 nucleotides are TGTGCCAGCAGTGAAGCTAGACAGCTGAACACTGAAGCTTTCTTT. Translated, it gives CASSEARQLNTEAFF.

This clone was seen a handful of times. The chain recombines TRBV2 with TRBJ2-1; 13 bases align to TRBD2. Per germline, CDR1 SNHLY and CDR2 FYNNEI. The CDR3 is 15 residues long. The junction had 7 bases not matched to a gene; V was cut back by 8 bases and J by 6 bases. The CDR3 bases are TGTGCCAGCGATAGAGGACTAGCGGGAGTCAATGAGCAGTTCTTC. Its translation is CASDRGLAGVNEQFF.

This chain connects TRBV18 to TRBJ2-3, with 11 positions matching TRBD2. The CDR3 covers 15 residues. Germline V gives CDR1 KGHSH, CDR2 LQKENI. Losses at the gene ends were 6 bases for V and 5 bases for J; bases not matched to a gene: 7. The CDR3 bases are TGTGCCAGCTCCCCAGGGACTAGCGGAATAGATACGCAGTATTTT. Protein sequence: CASSPGTSGIDTQYF.

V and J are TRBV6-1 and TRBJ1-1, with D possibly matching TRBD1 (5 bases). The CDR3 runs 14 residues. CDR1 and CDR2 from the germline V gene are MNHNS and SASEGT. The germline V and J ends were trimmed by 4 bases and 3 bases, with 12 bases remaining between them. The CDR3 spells CASSVEGRDTEAFF. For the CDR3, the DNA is TGTGCCAGCAGTGTGGAGGGGCGCGACACTGAAGCTTTCTTT.

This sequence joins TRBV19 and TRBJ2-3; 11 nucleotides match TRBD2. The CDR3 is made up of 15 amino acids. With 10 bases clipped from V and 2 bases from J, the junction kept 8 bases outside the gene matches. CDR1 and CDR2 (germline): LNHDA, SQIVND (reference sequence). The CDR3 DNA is TGTGCCACTCGCAAGGGACTAGCGGACACAGATACGCAGTATTTT. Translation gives CATRKGLADTDTQYF.

In DNA, the CDR3 is TGTGCCAGCAGCGATCCCTTGGACGGGACTAGCGGGACCACAGATACGCAGTATTTT. Residues: CASSDPLDGTSGTTDTQYF. This chain links TRBV5-4 with TRBJ2-3; 13 bases line up with TRBD2. The CDR3 sequence is 19 residues long. The J segment lost 2 bases and the V segment lost 4 bases, leaving 13 bases of the junction unmatched. From germline, CDR1 is SGHNT and CDR2 YYREEE (reference sequence).

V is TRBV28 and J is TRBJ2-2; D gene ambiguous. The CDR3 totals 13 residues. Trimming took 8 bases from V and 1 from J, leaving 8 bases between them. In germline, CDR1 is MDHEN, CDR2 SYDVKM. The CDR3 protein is CASLGRNTGELFF. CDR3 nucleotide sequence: TGTGCCAGCTTGGGTCGGAACACCGGGGAGCTGTTTTTT.

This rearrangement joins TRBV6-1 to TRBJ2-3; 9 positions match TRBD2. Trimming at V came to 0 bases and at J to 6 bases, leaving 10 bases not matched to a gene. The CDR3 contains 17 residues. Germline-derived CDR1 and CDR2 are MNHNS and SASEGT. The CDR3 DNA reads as TGTGCCAGCAGTGAAGCGGACTGGCGGGGGGGAAGGGATACGCAGTATTTT. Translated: CASSEADWRGGRDTQYF.

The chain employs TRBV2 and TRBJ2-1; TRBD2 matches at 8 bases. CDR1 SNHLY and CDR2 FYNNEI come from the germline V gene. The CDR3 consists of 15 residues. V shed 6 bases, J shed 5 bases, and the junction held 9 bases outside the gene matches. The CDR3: CASRVTSGANNEQFF. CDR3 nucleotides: TGTGCCAGCAGGGTTACTAGCGGAGCTAACAATGAGCAGTTCTTC.

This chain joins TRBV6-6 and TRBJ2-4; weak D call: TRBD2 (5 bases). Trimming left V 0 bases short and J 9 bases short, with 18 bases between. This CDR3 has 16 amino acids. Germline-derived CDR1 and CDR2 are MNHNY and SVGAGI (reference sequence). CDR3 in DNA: TGTGCCAGCAGTTACTCGTCCGGGGTTGGGAAAGGCATTCAGTACTTC. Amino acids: CASSYSSGVGKGIQYF.

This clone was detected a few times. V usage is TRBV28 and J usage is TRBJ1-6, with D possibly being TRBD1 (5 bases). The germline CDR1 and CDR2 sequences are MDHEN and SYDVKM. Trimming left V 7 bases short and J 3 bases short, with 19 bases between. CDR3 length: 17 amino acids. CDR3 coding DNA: TGTGCCAGCATTTCCGGAGGAGGGGCCGTCTATAATTCACCCCTCCACTTT. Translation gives CASISGGGAVYNSPLHF.

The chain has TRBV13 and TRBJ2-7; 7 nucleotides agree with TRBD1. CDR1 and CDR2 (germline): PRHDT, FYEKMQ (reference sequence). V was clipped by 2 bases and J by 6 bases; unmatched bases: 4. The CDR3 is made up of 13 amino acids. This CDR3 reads CASSLQGVGEQYF. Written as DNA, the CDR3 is TGTGCCAGCAGCTTACAGGGGGTGGGCGAGCAGTACTTC.

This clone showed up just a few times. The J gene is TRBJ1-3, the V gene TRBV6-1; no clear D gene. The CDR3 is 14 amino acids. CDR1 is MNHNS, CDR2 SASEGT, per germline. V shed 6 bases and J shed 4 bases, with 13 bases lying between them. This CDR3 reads CASSERVAGNTIYF. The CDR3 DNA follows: TGTGCCAGCAGCGAAAGGGTAGCAGGAAACACCATATATTTT.

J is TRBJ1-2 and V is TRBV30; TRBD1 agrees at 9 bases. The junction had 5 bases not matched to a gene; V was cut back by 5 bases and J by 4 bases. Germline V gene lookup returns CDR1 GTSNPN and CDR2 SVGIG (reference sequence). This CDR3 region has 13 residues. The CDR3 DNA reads TGTGCCTGGTGGGACAGGGATACCTATGGCTACACCTTC. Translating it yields CAWWDRDTYGYTF.

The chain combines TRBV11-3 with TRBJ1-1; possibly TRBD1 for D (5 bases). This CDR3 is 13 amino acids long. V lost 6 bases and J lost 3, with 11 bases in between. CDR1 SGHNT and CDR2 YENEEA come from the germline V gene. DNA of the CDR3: TGTGCCAGCAGTCCGGGGCCGGACACTGAAGCTTTCTTT. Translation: CASSPGPDTEAFF.

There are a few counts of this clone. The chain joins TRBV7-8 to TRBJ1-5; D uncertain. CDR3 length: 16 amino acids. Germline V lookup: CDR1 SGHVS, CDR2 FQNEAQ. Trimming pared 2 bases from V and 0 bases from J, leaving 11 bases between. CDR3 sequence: CASSLLTLDSNQPQHF. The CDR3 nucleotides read TGTGCCAGCAGCTTATTGACACTAGATAGCAATCAGCCCCAGCATTTT.

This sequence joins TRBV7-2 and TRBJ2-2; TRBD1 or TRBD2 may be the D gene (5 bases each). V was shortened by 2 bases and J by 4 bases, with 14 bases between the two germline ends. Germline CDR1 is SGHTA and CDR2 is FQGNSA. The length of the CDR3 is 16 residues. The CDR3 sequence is CASSLIGGVVTGELFF. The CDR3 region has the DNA TGTGCCAGCAGCTTAATTGGGGGAGTCGTCACCGGGGAGCTGTTTTTT.

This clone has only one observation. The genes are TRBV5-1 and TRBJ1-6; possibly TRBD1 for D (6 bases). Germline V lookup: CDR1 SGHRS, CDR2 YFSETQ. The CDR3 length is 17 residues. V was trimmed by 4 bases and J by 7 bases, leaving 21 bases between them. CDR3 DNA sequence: TGCGCCAGCAGCCCAACACAGGGCCTGAGGGAAAATTCACCCCTCCACTTT. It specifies CASSPTQGLRENSPLHF.

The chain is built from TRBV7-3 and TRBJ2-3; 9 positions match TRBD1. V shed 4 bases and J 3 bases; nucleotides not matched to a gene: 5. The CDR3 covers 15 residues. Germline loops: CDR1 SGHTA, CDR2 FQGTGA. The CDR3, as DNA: TGTGCCAGCAGCTACAGGGGGCTGGTGACAGATACGCAGTATTTT. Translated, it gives CASSYRGLVTDTQYF.

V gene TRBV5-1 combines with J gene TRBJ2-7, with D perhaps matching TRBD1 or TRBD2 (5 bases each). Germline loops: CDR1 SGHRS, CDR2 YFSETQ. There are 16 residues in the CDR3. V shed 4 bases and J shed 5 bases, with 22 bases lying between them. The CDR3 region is CASSRDAWQEIHEQYF. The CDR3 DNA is TGCGCCAGCAGCAGGGACGCCTGGCAAGAAATTCACGAGCAGTACTTC.

The CDR3 coding sequence is TGTGCCAGCAGTTTAACAGCGAGCCGGGAGCAGTACTTC. Its protein product is CASSLTASREQYF. This sequence joins TRBV28 and TRBJ2-7; no clear D gene. Between the trimmed V and J ends, which lost 2 bases and 7 bases, there was a span of 12 bases. Per the germline V gene, CDR1 is MDHEN and CDR2 is SYDVKM. The CDR3 runs 13 residues.

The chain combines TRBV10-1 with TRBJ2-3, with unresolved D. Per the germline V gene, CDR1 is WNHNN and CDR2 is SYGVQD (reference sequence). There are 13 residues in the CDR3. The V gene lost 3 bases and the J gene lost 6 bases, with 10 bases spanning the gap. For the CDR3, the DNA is TGCGCCAGCAGTGACCTCCATCCGGATACGCAGTATTTT. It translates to CASSDLHPDTQYF.

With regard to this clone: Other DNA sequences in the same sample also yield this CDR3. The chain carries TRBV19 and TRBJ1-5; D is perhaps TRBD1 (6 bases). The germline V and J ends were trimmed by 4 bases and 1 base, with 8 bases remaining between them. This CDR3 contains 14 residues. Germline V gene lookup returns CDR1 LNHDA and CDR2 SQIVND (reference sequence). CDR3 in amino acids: CASSRGASNQPQHF. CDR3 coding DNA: TGTGCCAGTAGTAGGGGGGCGAGCAATCAGCCCCAGCATTTT.

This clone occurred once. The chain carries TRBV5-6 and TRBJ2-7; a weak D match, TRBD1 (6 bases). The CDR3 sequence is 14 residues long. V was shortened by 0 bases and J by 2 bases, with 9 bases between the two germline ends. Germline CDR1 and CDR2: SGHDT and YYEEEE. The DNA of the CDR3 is TGTGCCAGCAGCTTGGTGACAGGCACCTACGAGCAGTACTTC. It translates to CASSLVTGTYEQYF.

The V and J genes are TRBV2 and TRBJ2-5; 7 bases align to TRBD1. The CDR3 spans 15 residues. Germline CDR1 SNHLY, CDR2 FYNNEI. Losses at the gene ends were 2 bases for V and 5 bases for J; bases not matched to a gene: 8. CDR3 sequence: CASSELGTVGETQYF. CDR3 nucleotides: TGTGCCAGCAGTGAATTGGGGACAGTAGGGGAGACCCAGTACTTC. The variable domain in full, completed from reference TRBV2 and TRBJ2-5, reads EPEVTQTPSHQVTQMGQEVILRCVPISNHLYFYWYRQILGQKVEFLVSFYNNEISEKSEIFDDQFSVERPDGSNFTLKIRSTKLEDSAMYFCASSELGTVGETQYFGPGTRLLVL.

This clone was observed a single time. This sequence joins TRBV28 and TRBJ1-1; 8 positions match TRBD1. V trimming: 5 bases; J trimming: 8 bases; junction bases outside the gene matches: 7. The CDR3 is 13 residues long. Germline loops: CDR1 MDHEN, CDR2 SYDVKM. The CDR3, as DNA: TGTGCCAGCAGTCCGACAGGGGACTCCGAAGCTTTCTTT. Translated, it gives CASSPTGDSEAFF.

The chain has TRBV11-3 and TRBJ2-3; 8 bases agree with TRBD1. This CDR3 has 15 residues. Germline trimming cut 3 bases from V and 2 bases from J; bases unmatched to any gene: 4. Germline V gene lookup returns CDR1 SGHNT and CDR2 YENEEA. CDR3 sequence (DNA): TGTGCCAGCAGCTTGCAGGGGGCACCCACAGATACGCAGTATTTT. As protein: CASSLQGAPTDTQYF.